Below, 22 T cell receptor beta chains from the same sample are listed, as sequenced in a study of T cells in Graves' hyperthyroidism and ophthalmopathy. RNA transcripts served as the template for amplifying TCR beta CDR3 regions. When the TCR CDR3 underwent first-round RT-PCR, the HTBI primer set was used. Each CDR3 protein is one row after TCRdb ran MiXCR on the multiplex PCR reads. The sample carries about 320,000 distinct CDR3 sequences, around a sixth recorded once. Sample: blood. The receptors here all came from a man younger than 45 with Graves' hyperthyroidism.

This clonotype was detected ten times or more. The CDR3 DNA is TGTGCCAGCAGGGGGACAGGGGTAGATGGCTACACCTTC. This sequence encodes CASRGTGVDGYTF. The rearrangement links TRBV12-3 or TRBV12-4 to TRBJ1-2; 10 bases line up with TRBD1. With V trimmed by 6 bases and J by 6 bases, 4 bases remained unmatched. The CDR3 covers 13 residues.

V is TRBV7-9 and J is TRBJ2-7; D uncertain. Germline V gene sequence: CDR1 SEHNR, CDR2 FQNEAQ (reference sequence). Trimming stripped 5 bases from V and 2 bases from J, with 10 bases between. The CDR3 has 13 amino acids. The CDR3 sequence: CASSQRAPYEQYF. For the CDR3, the DNA is TGTGCCAGCAGCCAAAGGGCCCCCTACGAGCAGTACTTC.

The rearrangement links TRBV20-1 to TRBJ1-3; the D gene is possibly TRBD1 (6 bases). The CDR3 is 13 residues long. V was shortened by 5 bases and J by 2 bases, with 10 bases between the two germline ends. Germline V lookup: CDR1 DFQATT, CDR2 SNEGSKA (reference sequence). CDR3 bases: TGCAGTGCTTATGGACAGACTGGAAACACCATATATTTT. Its translation is CSAYGQTGNTIYF.

This clonotype appeared many times. The chain carries TRBV12-3 or TRBV12-4 and TRBJ1-2; D gene unclear. The CDR3 covers 14 residues. V lost 5 bases, J lost 5 bases, and 15 bases lay in between. The CDR3, as DNA: TGTGCCAGCAGTGCCGGCGGGGTTGGGTATGGCTACACCTTC. It codes for CASSAGGVGYGYTF.

The chain recombines TRBV19 with TRBJ2-1; tentatively, D is TRBD2 (5 bases). The germline CDR1 and CDR2 sequences are LNHDA and SQIVND (reference sequence). The CDR3 has 13 residues. Trimming took 3 bases from V and 9 from J, leaving 12 bases between them. CDR3 DNA: TGTGCCAGTAGTATCGACCAGGCGGGTGAGCAGTTCTTC. Its translation is CASSIDQAGEQFF. The full variable domain, with the rest looked up from reference TRBV19 and TRBJ2-1, is DGGITQSPKYLFRKEGQNVTLSCEQNLNHDAMYWYRQDPGQGLRLIYYSQIVNDFQKGDIAEGYSVSREKKESFPLTVTSAQKNPTAFYLCASSIDQAGEQFFGPGTRLTVL.

The V and J genes are TRBV4-1 and TRBJ2-1; 10 bases line up with TRBD2. This CDR3 has 12 residues. The V and J ends lost 8 bases and 12 bases, in that order; junction bases with no gene match: 7. Per germline, CDR1 MGHRA and CDR2 YSYEKL. Here the CDR3 DNA reads TGCGCCAGCCGAAGCGGGAGGGCTGGGCAGTTCTTC. As protein: CASRSGRAGQFF.

The table lists this clonotype with many counts. The chain combines TRBV29-1 with TRBJ2-5, with 10 bases identical to TRBD2. V lost 2 bases and J lost 5; bases outside the gene matches: 5. Germline V gene data show CDR1 as SQVTM and CDR2 as ANQGSEA. This CDR3 is 14 amino acids long. The CDR3 loop is CSVELAGEDETQYF. The CDR3 DNA reads as TGCAGCGTTGAACTAGCGGGAGAGGATGAGACCCAGTACTTC.

The V gene is TRBV5-1, the J gene TRBJ1-1; unclear D gene. CDR1 SGHRS and CDR2 YFSETQ come from the germline V gene. V lost 1 base to trimming and J lost 3 bases, with 13 bases between them. This CDR3 comprises 15 residues. CDR3: CASSLLFPGDTEAFF. The CDR3 DNA reads TGCGCCAGCAGCTTGCTCTTTCCAGGAGACACTGAAGCTTTCTTT.

The chain is built from TRBV29-1 and TRBJ2-7; 7 nucleotides align to TRBD2. The CDR3 totals 14 residues. J was trimmed by 1 base and V by 4 bases; bases with no gene match: 7. CDR1 is SQVTM, CDR2 ANQGSEA, per germline. The CDR3 sequence is CSVAGGRGSYEQYF. Written as DNA, the CDR3 is TGCAGCGTTGCGGGCGGGAGAGGTTCCTACGAGCAGTACTTC.

Details on this clonotype: No conserved phenylalanine or tryptophan ends this CDR3, so it is likely a read error. The chain is built from TRBV28 and TRBJ1-5; D might be TRBD1 (5 bases). Germline CDR1 and CDR2: MDHEN and SYDVKM. The CDR3 has 15 amino acids. V was shortened by 5 bases and J by 2 bases, with 13 bases between the two germline ends. Written as DNA, the CDR3 is TGTGCCAGCAGTCTTCCCAGGGACGGCAATCAGCCCCAGCATCTT. Its translation is CASSLPRDGNQPQHL.

CDR3 sequence reads: CASSVQGGWTQYF. The CDR3 DNA reads as TGTGCCAGCAGCGTACAGGGTGGATGGACCCAGTACTTC. V gene TRBV2 combines with J gene TRBJ2-5, with D perhaps matching TRBD1 (6 bases). Trimming took 6 bases from V and 7 from J, leaving 15 bases between them. CDR3 length: 13 residues. Germline V lookup: CDR1 SNHLY, CDR2 FYNNEI.

The chain couples TRBV4-1 to TRBJ2-5; D uncertain. This CDR3 is 14 amino acids long. Trimming pared 0 bases from V and 7 bases from J, leaving 12 bases between. The germline V gene encodes CDR1 MGHRA and CDR2 YSYEKL. In DNA form, the CDR3 reads TGCGCCAGCAGCCAAGAAGTACGGCGAGGGACCCAGTACTTC. This sequence encodes CASSQEVRRGTQYF.

This clonotype was seen a few times. This chain joins TRBV7-6 and TRBJ2-1, with a possible D match to TRBD2 (6 bases). Trimming took off 0 bases at V and 5 bases at J, with 11 bases between the two ends. The CDR3 consists of 15 residues. The germline V gene has CDR1 SGHVS and CDR2 FNYEAQ. CDR3 sequence: CASSLAPGLDNEQFF. The DNA of the CDR3 is TGTGCCAGCAGCTTAGCCCCGGGACTCGACAATGAGCAGTTCTTC. Variable domain in full (rest from reference TRBV7-6 and TRBJ2-1): GAGVSQSPRYKVTKRGQDVALRCDPISGHVSLYWYRQALGQGPEFLTYFNYEAQQDKSGLPNDRFSAERPEGSISTLTIQRTEQRDSAMYRCASSLAPGLDNEQFFGPGTRLTVL.

This clonotype was counted a few times. V usage is TRBV18 and J usage is TRBJ1-2; 7 nucleotides agree with TRBD1. Germline assignment: CDR1 KGHSH and CDR2 LQKENI. Unmatched junction bases numbered 11, after V lost 5 bases and J lost 14 bases. The CDR3 extends over 12 amino acids. The CDR3 DNA follows: TGTGCCAGCTCATCGGAGGGACAGCTGAATACCTTC. Its protein is CASSSEGQLNTF.

This clonotype showed up just a few times. This chain links TRBV28 with TRBJ2-2; 9 nucleotides align to TRBD1. Unmatched junction bases numbered 18, after V lost 7 bases and J lost 3 bases. CDR3 size: 19 residues. Germline V gene data show CDR1 as MDHEN and CDR2 as SYDVKM. The CDR3 DNA reads as TGTGCCAGCACCTCGGGGGGACAGGGTTCGAAGACCTACACCGGGGAGCTGTTTTTT. Protein: CASTSGGQGSKTYTGELFF.

This clonotype was observed at least ten times. The chain joins TRBV2 to TRBJ2-7; D is unclear. The V gene's germline CDR1 is SNHLY and CDR2 FYNNEI. The CDR3 sequence is 12 residues long. The V end was cut by 3 bases, the J end by 2 bases, with 5 bases between. The CDR3 loop reads CASSDSPYEQYF. The CDR3 DNA reads TGTGCCAGCAGTGACAGTCCCTACGAGCAGTACTTC.

The chain has TRBV18 and TRBJ2-1; D is perhaps TRBD2 (6 bases). Trimming took 3 bases from V and 2 from J, leaving 11 bases between them. Germline CDR1 is KGHSH and CDR2 is LQKENI. CDR3 length equals 15 residues. CDR3 in amino acids: CASSPEGSTYNEQFF. The CDR3 DNA sequence: TGTGCCAGCTCACCGGAGGGATCCACCTACAATGAGCAGTTCTTC.

The J gene is TRBJ2-1, the V gene TRBV10-1; D unclear. There are 12 residues in the CDR3. With 2 bases removed from V and 9 bases from J, the gap between germline ends came to 8 bases. Germline V gene sequence: CDR1 WNHNN, CDR2 SYGVQD (reference sequence). The CDR3 loop reads CASSETWGEQFF. The CDR3 region has the DNA TGCGCCAGCAGTGAGACTTGGGGTGAGCAGTTCTTC.

This clonotype was observed a handful of times. The genes are TRBV28 and TRBJ1-5, with TRBD1 identical over 9 bases. CDR1 and CDR2 from the germline V gene are MDHEN and SYDVKM. The length of the CDR3 is 16 residues. V trimming: 10 bases; J trimming: 0 bases; junction bases outside the gene matches: 10. The CDR3 sequence: CATSQGALLSNQPQHF. In nucleotides, the CDR3 is TGTGCCACCTCACAGGGGGCTCTTCTTAGCAATCAGCCCCAGCATTTT.

Ten or more counts support this clonotype. The chain couples TRBV6-1 to TRBJ2-7; perhaps TRBD2 as D (6 bases). Trimming took off 5 bases at V and 7 bases at J, with 15 bases between the two ends. This CDR3 spans 13 amino acids. CDR1 and CDR2 from the germline V gene are MNHNS and SASEGT. Here the CDR3 DNA reads TGTGCCAGCAGTTCAAGACTAGTTGTTGAGCAGTACTTC. Protein: CASSSRLVVEQYF.

In its sample, this clonotype was seen many times. V usage is TRBV20-1 and J usage is TRBJ1-1, with a tentative D call TRBD1 (5 bases). Germline lookup yields CDR1 DFQATT and CDR2 SNEGSKA (reference sequence). The CDR3 totals 14 residues. The V end was cut by 0 bases, the J end by 3 bases, with 11 bases between. The CDR3 region is CSAREGVVYTEAFF. CDR3 DNA sequence: TGCAGTGCTAGAGAGGGGGTTGTATACACTGAAGCTTTCTTT.

This clonotype was recorded many times. The chain recombines TRBV20-1 with TRBJ1-2, with D perhaps TRBD1 (6 bases). This CDR3 comprises 12 residues. The germline gives CDR1 DFQATT, CDR2 SNEGSKA (reference sequence). Trimming took off 7 bases at V and 4 bases at J, with 13 bases between the two ends. The CDR3 region has the DNA TGCAGTGAACAGGGCGATGGCTATGGCTACACCTTC. It yields the protein CSEQGDGYGYTF.